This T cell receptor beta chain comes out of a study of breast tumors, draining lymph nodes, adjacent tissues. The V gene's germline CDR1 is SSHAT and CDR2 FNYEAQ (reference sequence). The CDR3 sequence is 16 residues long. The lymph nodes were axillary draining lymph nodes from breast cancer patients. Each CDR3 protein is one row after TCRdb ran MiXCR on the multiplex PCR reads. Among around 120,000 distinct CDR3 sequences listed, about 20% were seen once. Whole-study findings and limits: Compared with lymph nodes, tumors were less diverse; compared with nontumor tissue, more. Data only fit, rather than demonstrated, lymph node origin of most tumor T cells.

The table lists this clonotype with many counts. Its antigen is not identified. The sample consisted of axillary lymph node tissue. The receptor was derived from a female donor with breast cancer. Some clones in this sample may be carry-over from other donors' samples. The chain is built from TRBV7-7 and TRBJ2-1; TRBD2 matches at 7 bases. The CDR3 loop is CATTFPGGTPGGEQFF. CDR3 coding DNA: TGTGCTACTACCTTCCCCGGGGGGACCCCCGGCGGTGAGCAGTTCTTC.